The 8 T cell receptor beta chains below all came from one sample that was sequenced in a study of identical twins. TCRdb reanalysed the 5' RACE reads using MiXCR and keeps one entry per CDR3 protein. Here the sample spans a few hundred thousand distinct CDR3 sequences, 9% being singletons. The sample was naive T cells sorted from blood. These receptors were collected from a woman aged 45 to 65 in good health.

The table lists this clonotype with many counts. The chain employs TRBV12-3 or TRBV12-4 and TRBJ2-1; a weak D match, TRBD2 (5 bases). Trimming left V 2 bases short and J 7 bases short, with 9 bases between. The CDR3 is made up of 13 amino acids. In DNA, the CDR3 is TGTGCCAGCAGTTTACGGTGGGAGAATGAGCAGTTCTTC. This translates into CASSLRWENEQFF.

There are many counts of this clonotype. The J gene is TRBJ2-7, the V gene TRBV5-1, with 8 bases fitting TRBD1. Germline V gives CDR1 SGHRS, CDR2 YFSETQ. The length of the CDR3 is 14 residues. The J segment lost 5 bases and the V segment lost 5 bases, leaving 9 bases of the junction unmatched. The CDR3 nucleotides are TGCGCCAGCAGTAGGGACAGGTTAAACAACGAGCAGTACTTC. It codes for CASSRDRLNNEQYF.

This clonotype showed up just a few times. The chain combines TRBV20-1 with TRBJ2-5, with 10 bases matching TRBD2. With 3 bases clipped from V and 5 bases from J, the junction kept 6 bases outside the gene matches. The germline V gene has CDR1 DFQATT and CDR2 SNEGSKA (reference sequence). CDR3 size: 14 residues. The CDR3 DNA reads TGCAGTGCTAGTAGCGGGAGGCCAGGGGAGACCCAGTACTTC. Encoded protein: CSASSGRPGETQYF.

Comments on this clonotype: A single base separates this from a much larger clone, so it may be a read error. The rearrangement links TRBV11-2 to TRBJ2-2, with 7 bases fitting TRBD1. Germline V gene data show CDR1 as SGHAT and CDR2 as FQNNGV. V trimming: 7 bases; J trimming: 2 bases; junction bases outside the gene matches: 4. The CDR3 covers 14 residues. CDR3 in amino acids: CASKRTGNTGELFF. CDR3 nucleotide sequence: TGTGCCAGCAAGAGGACAGGCAACACCGGGGAGCTGTTTTTT.

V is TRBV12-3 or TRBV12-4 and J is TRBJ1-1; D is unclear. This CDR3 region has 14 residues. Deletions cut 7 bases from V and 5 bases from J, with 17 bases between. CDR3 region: CASNGVLRATEAFF. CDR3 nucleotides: TGTGCCAGCAACGGGGTCCTTAGGGCTACTGAAGCTTTCTTT.

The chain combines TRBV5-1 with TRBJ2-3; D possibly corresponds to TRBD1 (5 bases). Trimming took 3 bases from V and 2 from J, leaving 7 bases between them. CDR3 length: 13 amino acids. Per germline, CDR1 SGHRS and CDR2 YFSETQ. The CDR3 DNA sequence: TGCGCCAGCAGCTGGGGCGCCACAGATACGCAGTATTTT. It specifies CASSWGATDTQYF. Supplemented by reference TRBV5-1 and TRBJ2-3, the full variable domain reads KAGVTQTPRYLIKTRGQQVTLSCSPISGHRSVSWYQQTPGQGLQFLFEYFSETQRNKGNFPGRFSGRQFSNSRSEMNVSTLELGDSALYLCASSWGATDTQYFGPGTRLTVL.

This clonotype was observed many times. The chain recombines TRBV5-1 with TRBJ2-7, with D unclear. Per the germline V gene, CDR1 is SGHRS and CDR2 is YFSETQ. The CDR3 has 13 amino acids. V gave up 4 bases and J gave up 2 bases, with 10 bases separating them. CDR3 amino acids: CASSEDVPYEQYF. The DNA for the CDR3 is TGCGCCAGCAGCGAGGACGTTCCCTACGAGCAGTACTTC.

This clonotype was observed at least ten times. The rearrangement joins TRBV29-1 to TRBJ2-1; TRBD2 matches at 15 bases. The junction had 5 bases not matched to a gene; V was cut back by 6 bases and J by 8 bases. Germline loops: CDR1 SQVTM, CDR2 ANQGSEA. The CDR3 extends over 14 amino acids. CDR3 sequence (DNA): TGCAGCGTAGGGACTAGCGGGAGGTTCGATGAGCAGTTCTTC. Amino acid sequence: CSVGTSGRFDEQFF.